Listed below are T cell receptor beta chains from one sample, sequenced in a study of shared clonotypes between healthy human individuals. Sequencing used immunoSEQ multiplex PCR; TCRdb keeps in-frame clones, though not all of them. The top ten hold about 1.5% of the sample, which has about 1 million clones, 70% to 80% seen once. Sequencing used memory CD4+ T cells sorted from blood. The receptors derive from a man aged 18 to 29 in good health. CDR3s include the opening cysteine and the closing phenylalanine or tryptophan. D genes are given only for firm matches. A clone size is listed for some rows: how often the clone was seen (once, few, many), or a class if it is expanded.

V	J	D	size	DNA	CDR3
TRBV12-5	TRBJ2-5	TRBD1	few	TGTGCTAGTGGTCTAGGTCGGACAGGGGGCACGGAGACCCAGTACTTC	CASGLGRTGGTETQYF
TRBV19	TRBJ2-2	.	.	TGTGCCAGTAGTATCGGCACCGGGGAGCTGTTTTTT	CASSIGTGELFF
TRBV2	TRBJ2-7	TRBD1	few	TGTGCCGCTCGACAGGGGTATACGGGCGAGCAGTACTTC	CAARQGYTGEQYF
TRBV4-3	TRBJ1-1	.	.	TGCGCCAGCAGCCAAGATGGAGGGACTGAAGCTTTCTTT	CASSQDGGTEAFF
TRBV18	TRBJ1-3	.	.	TGTGCCAGCTCACCAACGGCTGGAAACACCATATATTTT	CASSPTAGNTIYF
TRBV5-1	TRBJ1-4	.	.	TGCGCCAGCAGCGGGGGTGGCGCGTCAACTAATGAAAAACTGTTTTTT	CASSGGGASTNEKLFF
TRBV7-9	TRBJ2-3	.	.	TGTGCCAGCAGCTTGGTTCTAGGCACAGATACGCAGTATTTT	CASSLVLGTDTQYF
TRBV2	TRBJ2-3	.	.	TGTGCCAGCAGTGATTCCGGGGCCTCCACAGATACGCAGTATTTT	CASSDSGASTDTQYF
TRBV6-6	TRBJ1-1	.	.	TGTGCCAGCAGTACGGTTGGGAACACTGAAGCTTTCTTT	CASSTVGNTEAFF
TRBV5-4	TRBJ1-1	TRBD1	.	TGTGCCAGCAGCCCGGACAGGGGGCGGCCTGAAGCTTTCTTT	CASSPDRGRPEAFF
TRBV18	TRBJ1-2	TRBD1	.	TGTGCCAGCTCACCAGACACAGGGGTTAACTATGGCTACACCTTC	CASSPDTGVNYGYTF
TRBV15	TRBJ1-4	.	.	TGTGCCACCAGCAGTTCCGGGACGGGCGGGGAAAAACTGTTTTTT	CATSSSGTGGEKLFF
TRBV29-1	TRBJ2-1	.	.	TGCAGCGTTGAGCGGTTAGGGGGGTCCTCCTACAATGAGCAGTTCTTC	CSVERLGGSSYNEQFF
TRBV5-6	TRBJ2-6	TRBD1	.	TGTGCCAGCAGCTTGAGCGGGACAGGGGTTTCCCCTGGGGCCAACGTCCTGACTTTC	CASSLSGTGVSPGANVLTF
TRBV5-6	TRBJ1-1	.	.	TGTGCCAGCAGTGCGGGACACAAGAACACTGAAGCTTTCTTT	CASSAGHKNTEAFF
TRBV7-2	TRBJ1-5	.	.	TGTGCCAGCAGCTCCCGGGGGGACCGATCTCAGCATTTT	CASSSRGDRSQHF
TRBV7-7	TRBJ2-5	.	.	TGTGCTAGCAGCTTAGGCAGGGGAACCCAAGAGACCCAGTACTTC	CASSLGRGTQETQYF
TRBV6-5	TRBJ2-7	.	.	TGTGCCAGCAGTTACCGGCTAAATGGCTACGAGCAGTACTTC	CASSYRLNGYEQYF
TRBV6-1	TRBJ1-4	.	.	TGTGCCAGCAGCCAAACGGGTCGATACGGTGAAAAACTGTTTTTT	CASSQTGRYGEKLFF
TRBV6-6	TRBJ2-5	TRBD1	once	TGTGCCAGCAGTGGACAGGTCGGCCAAGAGACCCAGTACTTC	CASSGQVGQETQYF
TRBV5-8	TRBJ2-7	TRBD2	.	TGTGCCAGCAGCTCCGGACTAGCGGGACTCTACGAGCAGTACTTC	CASSSGLAGLYEQYF
TRBV6-1	TRBJ2-3	TRBD2	.	TGTGCCAGCAGTGTGACTAGCGGGAGGTCAGATACGCAGTATTTT	CASSVTSGRSDTQYF
TRBV2	TRBJ1-1	.	few	TGTGCCAGCAGTGAAAAGGTCGAAGCTTTCTTT	CASSEKVEAFF
TRBV2	TRBJ2-3	.	.	TGTGCCAGAAATCGACAGGTTGGCACAGATACGCAGTATTTT	CARNRQVGTDTQYF
TRBV9	TRBJ2-3	.	.	TGTGCCAGCAGCGTAGGCGGATATAGCACAGATACGCAGTATTTT	CASSVGGYSTDTQYF
TRBV7-2	TRBJ1-4	.	few	TGTGCCAGCAGCTTAAGCTCAGAAGAAAAACTGTTTTTT	CASSLSSEEKLFF
TRBV11-3	TRBJ1-1	TRBD1	.	TGTGCCAGCAGCAGCCTCCCCGGGACAGGGGCGGGGAACACTGAAGCTTTCTTT	CASSSLPGTGAGNTEAFF
TRBV18	TRBJ1-4	TRBD1	.	TGTGCCAGCTCACCACCGGGACAGGGCGGAAAACTGTTTTTT	CASSPPGQGGKLFF
TRBV5-4	TRBJ2-1	.	once	TGTGCCAGCAGCTTGCCGGGAGTGTTGGGCAATGAGCAGTTCTTC	CASSLPGVLGNEQFF
TRBV7-9	TRBJ1-1	.	.	TGTGCCAGCAGCGACTCTAACAAAGACACGACTGAAGCTTTCTTT	CASSDSNKDTTEAFF